This TCR beta chain was recorded in a study of glioma-infiltrating T cells. Overall study results and limits: CDR3 overlap between tissue and blood was very small. Above-expected tissue-blood divergence occurred in all gliomas, most in low-grade ones.

The iRepertoire nested amplicon-rescue multiplex PCR amplified TCR alpha and beta CDR3s from RNA. For one-step reverse transcription and amplification, roughly 95-450 ng of tissue mRNA or PBMC total RNA was used. TCRdb re-called the multiplex PCR reads with MiXCR, one entry per CDR3 protein. The sample yields 170,000 or so distinct CDR3 sequences, more than 35% seen once. Remarks on this clonotype: Its antigen is undetermined. This could be a read error, since a much larger clone is one nucleotide away.

The CDR3 is 13 residues long. CDR1 is KGHDR and CDR2 is SFDVKD in the germline V gene. This TCR was recovered from a human donor with low-grade glioma or glioblastoma, undergoing nonglioma brain surgery, or in good health (not recorded which). The sample comprised glioma tissue, nonneoplastic brain tissue, or PBMCs (not recorded which). The chain is built from TRBV24-1 and TRBJ2-5; 7 bases are shared with TRBD2. CDR3 sequence: CATNRAGEENQYF. The CDR3, as DNA: TGTGCCACCAATAGGGCGGGAGAAGAGAACCAGTACTTC.